This TCR beta chain appears in the sequencing data of a study of blood T cell repertoires in COVID-19. Study summary: COVID-19 samples collected from the United States, Italy and Spain covered acute and convalescent phases.

Unmatched junction bases numbered 16, after V lost 3 bases and J lost 5 bases. This CDR3 has 18 amino acids. Germline CDR1 and CDR2: SGHNT and YENEEA. In the original processing: Reference gene primer amplification gave nucleated cell count estimates. TCRdb's table, derived via immunoSEQ multiplex PCR, lists solely in-frame clones and lacks some. That table supplies the V and J calls and clone size; D and trimming were determined from the DNA. The table includes roughly 190,000 clones, 80% to 85% detected once. This TCR derives from a human donor with acute or convalescent COVID-19. The donor label of this sample is uncertain. This chain connects TRBV11-3 to TRBJ2-7; TRBD1 aligns across 10 bases. Sequencing was carried out using peripheral blood. The CDR3 DNA sequence: TGTGCCAGCAGCTTGGGACAGGGGAATACGGCCCGGCATAACGAGCAGTACTTC. The encoded protein is CASSLGQGNTARHNEQYF.